Sequencing of this T cell receptor (beta chain) was carried out in a study of T cell responses to AZD1222 COVID-19 vaccine. Study conclusions and caveats: It should be noted that donors were predominantly white British and more often female, and clonal diversity was possibly underestimated.

With regard to this clone: No antigen is known for it.

Trimming at V came to 0 bases and at J to 5 bases, leaving 6 bases not matched to a gene. The V gene's germline CDR1 is SEHNR and CDR2 FQNEAQ (reference sequence). This CDR3 comprises 15 residues. Libraries were prepared by immunoSEQ multiplex PCR; TCRdb keeps only in-frame clonotypes and omits some of them. The table has around 160,000 clones, 88% seen once. The chain employs TRBV7-9 and TRBJ2-5, with 7 bases aligning to TRBD2. Sample: peripheral blood, taken on day 0 of AZD1222 vaccination. This sequence originates from an adult in good health. CDR3 in DNA: TGTGCCAGCAGCTTAGCGGGACGGGAGGTGGAGACCCAGTACTTC. This codes for CASSLAGREVETQYF. The whole variable domain, remainder taken from reference TRBV7-9 and TRBJ2-5, is DTGVSQNPRHKITKRGQNVTFRCDPISEHNRLYWYRQTLGQGPEFLTYFQNEAQLEKSRLLSDRFSAERPKGSFSTLEIQRTEQGDSAMYLCASSLAGREVETQYFGPGTRLLVL.